Below are 8 T cell receptor beta chains sequenced from a single sample in a study of T-cell reconstitution after alpha-beta-depleted transplantation in children. Unique molecular identifiers were incorporated into the prepared TCRbeta library. TCRdb analysed the PCR reads with MiXCR anew, one entry per CDR3 protein. The table lists around 500,000 distinct CDR3 sequences, more than 20% of them singletons. The specimen was PBMCs, mostly from graft donor cells, collected 360 days after TCRalphabeta/CD19-depleted stem cell transplant. The receptor source for this set is a boy younger than two who had a stem cell transplant for acute myeloid leukemia, so the T cells may come from the graft donor.

This clonotype has only a few counts. J is TRBJ1-2 and V is TRBV5-5, with 7 positions matching TRBD1. Germline loops: CDR1 SGHKS, CDR2 YYEKEE (reference sequence). J was trimmed by 8 bases and V by 9 bases; bases with no gene match: 19. CDR3 length: 15 amino acids. The CDR3 DNA reads TGTGCCATGGCCCCCGGACAGGTGTACTATGGAGGCTACACCTTC. This gives the protein CAMAPGQVYYGGYTF.

The V and J genes are TRBV3-1 and TRBJ2-5, with D hard to call. CDR3 size: 15 residues. V was trimmed by 0 bases and J by 2 bases, leaving 10 bases between them. Looked up from germline, CDR1 is LGHDT and CDR2 is YNNKEL (reference sequence). The CDR3 coding sequence is TGTGCCAGCAGCCAAGATCGACCTGCTCAAGAGACCCAGTACTTC. Amino acids: CASSQDRPAQETQYF.

This clonotype came up many times. The rearrangement links TRBV4-1 to TRBJ2-3; D uncertain. Between the trimmed V and J ends, which lost 5 bases and 4 bases, there was a span of 10 bases. The CDR3 totals 13 residues. Looked up from germline, CDR1 is MGHRA and CDR2 is YSYEKL. CDR3 loop: CASSTQISDTQYF. The CDR3 DNA reads as TGCGCCAGCAGCACACAGATTTCAGATACGCAGTATTTT.

This clonotype was detected ten times or more. The J gene is TRBJ2-6, the V gene TRBV6-6, with D unresolved. Trimming pared 4 bases from V and 4 bases from J, leaving 5 bases between. The CDR3 covers 13 residues. Germline-derived CDR1 and CDR2 are MNHNY and SVGAGI (reference sequence). The CDR3 DNA reads TGTGCCAGCAGTTTTGGGGGGGCCAACGTCCTGACTTTC. This gives the protein CASSFGGANVLTF.

At least ten counts were recorded for this clonotype. The V and J genes are TRBV29-1 and TRBJ2-5, with 7 bases identical to TRBD2. CDR3 length: 15 amino acids. Germline values: CDR1 SQVTM, CDR2 ANQGSEA. The junction had 9 bases not matched to a gene; V was cut back by 0 bases and J by 5 bases. CDR3 protein: CSVEDGAGGDETQYF. Written as DNA, the CDR3 is TGCAGCGTTGAAGATGGAGCTGGGGGGGATGAGACCCAGTACTTC.

The sample holds a few counts of this clonotype. The chain combines TRBV12-3 or TRBV12-4 with TRBJ2-1; D is possibly TRBD1 or TRBD2 (5 bases each). Trimming removed 6 bases from V and 0 bases from J, with 21 bases in between. This CDR3 is built from 18 residues. CDR3 residues: CASSGLGGWDGSYNEQFF. The CDR3 nucleotides read TGTGCCAGCAGCGGCCTGGGCGGGTGGGACGGCTCCTACAATGAGCAGTTCTTC.

The J gene is TRBJ2-3, the V gene TRBV20-1; 9 nucleotides align to TRBD2. V lost 0 bases and J lost 1; bases outside the gene matches: 5. Germline V gene lookup returns CDR1 DFQATT and CDR2 SNEGSKA (reference sequence). The CDR3 is made up of 16 amino acids. The CDR3 nucleotides read TGCAGTGCTAGAGATCGGGTAGCGGGGGGCACAGATACGCAGTATTTT. This gives the protein CSARDRVAGGTDTQYF.

This clonotype was seen at least ten times. This chain uses TRBV7-2 with TRBJ2-5, with D perhaps TRBD2 (5 bases). The length of the CDR3 is 14 residues. V lost 4 bases to trimming and J lost 2 bases, with 11 bases between them. Per germline, CDR1 SGHTA and CDR2 FQGNSA. The CDR3 nucleotides read TGTGCCAGCAGCTCTAAGCGGTTTCAAGAGACCCAGTACTTC. It specifies CASSSKRFQETQYF.